Below are 2 T cell receptor beta chains sequenced from a single sample in a study of cytomegalovirus exposure and HLA in healthy donors. In the PCR, 60 Vbeta and 13 Jbeta primers were used. TCRdb keeps only in-frame clones here, not all; method: immunoSEQ multiplex PCR. This sample carries some 120,000 clones, 75% to 90% of them seen once, and the ten largest clones take roughly 2.4%. Material for sequencing was PBMCs. Receptors originate from a man under 40 in good health and CMV-seronegative.

The chain couples TRBV7-9 to TRBJ2-2; 13 bases fit TRBD2. The CDR3 sequence is 17 residues long. Germline CDR1 is SEHNR and CDR2 is FQNEAQ (reference sequence). The ends lost 5 bases at V and 4 bases at J; junction bases unmatched: 7. The CDR3 protein is CASSPRTSGRSTGELFF. The CDR3 DNA reads as TGTGCCAGCAGCCCTCGGACTAGCGGGAGAAGCACCGGGGAGCTGTTTTTT. The whole variable domain, remainder taken from reference TRBV7-9 and TRBJ2-2, is DTGVSQNPRHKITKRGQNVTFRCDPISEHNRLYWYRQTLGQGPEFLTYFQNEAQLEKSRLLSDRFSAERPKGSFSTLEIQRTEQGDSAMYLCASSPRTSGRSTGELFFGEGSRLTVL.

CDR3 nucleotides: TGCGCCAGCAGCCAGGAGACTAGCGGGAGGGCCCTTACCTACGAGCAGTACTTC. Protein sequence: CASSQETSGRALTYEQYF. The chain employs TRBV4-1 and TRBJ2-7, with 14 bases lining up with TRBD2. CDR3 length: 18 residues. V trimming: 3 bases; J trimming: 2 bases; junction bases outside the gene matches: 9. Per germline, CDR1 MGHRA and CDR2 YSYEKL.